Listed below are T cell receptor beta chains from one sample, sequenced in a study of CD8+ T cells in alopecia areata. The protocol was immunoSEQ multiplex PCR, while the TCRdb copy is restricted to in-frame clones and leaves out a portion. This table holds 90,000 to 130,000 clones, 59% found once. Sequences were obtained from CD8+ T cells sorted from blood. Every receptor here comes from a human donor in good health. The CDR3 runs from the conserved cysteine through the conserved F or W. The D gene is left open where the match is weak. Not every row has a clone size; where given, it reads once, few, many or a size class.

clone_size: .; cdr3_length: 10; v_call: TRBV29-1; j_call: TRBJ2-3; d_call: .; cdr3_nt: TGCAGCGTCCGCGCAGATACGCAGTATTTT; cdr3_aa: CSVRADTQYF
clone_size: few; cdr3_length: 14; v_call: TRBV5-6; j_call: TRBJ2-1; d_call: .; cdr3_nt: TGTGCCAGCAGCTTGGGGCTAGTCTTAAATGAGCAGTTCTTC; cdr3_aa: CASSLGLVLNEQFF
clone_size: once; cdr3_length: 15; v_call: TRBV27; j_call: TRBJ2-1; d_call: TRBD1; cdr3_nt: TGTGCCAGCAGTCCTGGGGACAGGGTGGGCAATGAGCAGTTCTTC; cdr3_aa: CASSPGDRVGNEQFF
clone_size: .; cdr3_length: 16; v_call: TRBV5-1; j_call: TRBJ1-1; d_call: TRBD1; cdr3_nt: TGCGCCAGCAGCTTCCTCGGGACAGGGGTGAACACTGAAGCTTTCTTT; cdr3_aa: CASSFLGTGVNTEAFF
clone_size: .; cdr3_length: 14; v_call: TRBV29-1; j_call: TRBJ2-1; d_call: TRBD1; cdr3_nt: TGCAGCGTTGAAGAAGGACAGGGAGGCCCAAGCCCCATCTTC; cdr3_aa: CSVEEGQGGPSPIF
clone_size: few; cdr3_length: 13; v_call: TRBV28; j_call: TRBJ1-1; d_call: .; cdr3_nt: TGTGCCAGCAGTTTGGCCCCCCGCACTGAAGCTTTCTTT; cdr3_aa: CASSLAPRTEAFF
clone_size: few; cdr3_length: 14; v_call: TRBV7-9; j_call: TRBJ2-5; d_call: TRBD2; cdr3_nt: TGTGCCAGCAGCTCAACGGGGGGTAAAGAGACCCAGTACTTC; cdr3_aa: CASSSTGGKETQYF
clone_size: .; cdr3_length: 13; v_call: TRBV29-1; j_call: TRBJ2-1; d_call: .; cdr3_nt: TGCAGCGTTGGACTAGGTGTAGGGGATGAGCAGTTCTTC; cdr3_aa: CSVGLGVGDEQFF
clone_size: once; cdr3_length: 18; v_call: TRBV4-1; j_call: TRBJ2-1; d_call: TRBD2; cdr3_nt: TGCGCCAGCAGCCAATACCCCCCTACTAGCGGGGGGTACAATGAGCAGTTCTTC; cdr3_aa: CASSQYPPTSGGYNEQFF
clone_size: .; cdr3_length: 12; v_call: TRBV12-5; j_call: TRBJ2-7; d_call: .; cdr3_nt: TGTGCTAGTGGTCCAGGTCGCTACGAGCAGTACTTC; cdr3_aa: CASGPGRYEQYF
clone_size: .; cdr3_length: 13; v_call: TRBV2; j_call: TRBJ2-1; d_call: .; cdr3_nt: TGTGCCAGCATAACAGGACCTTACAATGAGCAGTTCTTC; cdr3_aa: CASITGPYNEQFF
clone_size: .; cdr3_length: 14; v_call: TRBV5-4; j_call: TRBJ1-1; d_call: .; cdr3_nt: TGTGCCAGCAGCTTTGGGCCCATGAACACTGAAGCTTTCTTT; cdr3_aa: CASSFGPMNTEAFF
clone_size: .; cdr3_length: 17; v_call: TRBV19; j_call: TRBJ2-1; d_call: .; cdr3_nt: TGTGCCAGTAGTACCCGGGAAGGGTTACTAATGAGCAATGAGCAGTTCTTC; cdr3_aa: CASSTREGLLMSNEQFF
clone_size: .; cdr3_length: 14; v_call: TRBV29-1; j_call: TRBJ2-7; d_call: TRBD1; cdr3_nt: TGCAGCGTCCCGGGGACAGGGGGGGCCTACGAGCAGTACTTC; cdr3_aa: CSVPGTGGAYEQYF
clone_size: .; cdr3_length: 15; v_call: TRBV6-1; j_call: TRBJ2-3; d_call: .; cdr3_nt: TGTGCCAGCAGTGAAATCAACACCCGCACAGATACGCAGTATTTT; cdr3_aa: CASSEINTRTDTQYF
clone_size: once; cdr3_length: 15; v_call: TRBV7-2; j_call: TRBJ2-3; d_call: .; cdr3_nt: TGTGCCAGCAGCTCCCTAGACCGGTACACAGATACGCAGTATTTT; cdr3_aa: CASSSLDRYTDTQYF
clone_size: .; cdr3_length: 16; v_call: TRBV4-1; j_call: TRBJ2-5; d_call: .; cdr3_nt: TGCGCCAGCAGCCGGGTGCGGGGGCCTCAACAAGAGACCCAGTACTTC; cdr3_aa: CASSRVRGPQQETQYF
clone_size: .; cdr3_length: 11; v_call: TRBV20-1; j_call: TRBJ1-2; d_call: .; cdr3_nt: TGCAGTGCTAGCCATGCGAGGGGCTACACCTTC; cdr3_aa: CSASHARGYTF
clone_size: few; cdr3_length: 17; v_call: TRBV19; j_call: TRBJ2-1; d_call: TRBD2; cdr3_nt: TGTGCCAGTAGTCATCAATGGGCTAGCGGGGGCCCCAATGAGCAGTTCTTC; cdr3_aa: CASSHQWASGGPNEQFF
clone_size: once; cdr3_length: 13; v_call: TRBV25-1; j_call: TRBJ2-3; d_call: .; cdr3_nt: TGTGCCAGCAGTGAACGAATAAGCCCTACGCAGTATTTT; cdr3_aa: CASSERISPTQYF
clone_size: few; cdr3_length: 10; v_call: TRBV6-6; j_call: TRBJ2-1; d_call: .; cdr3_nt: TGTGCCAGCAGTTACAATGAGCAGTTCTTC; cdr3_aa: CASSYNEQFF
clone_size: .; cdr3_length: 16; v_call: TRBV7-9; j_call: TRBJ2-7; d_call: TRBD1; cdr3_nt: TGTGCCAGCAGCTTACCCCCGGGACAGGGGAGCCACGAGCAGTACTTC; cdr3_aa: CASSLPPGQGSHEQYF
clone_size: .; cdr3_length: 16; v_call: TRBV6-1; j_call: TRBJ2-2; d_call: .; cdr3_nt: TGTGCCAGCAGTGAAGCGGTCGAAGTATCCGGCGGGGAGCTGTTTTTT; cdr3_aa: CASSEAVEVSGGELFF
clone_size: .; cdr3_length: 16; v_call: TRBV9; j_call: TRBJ1-3; d_call: .; cdr3_nt: TGTGCCAGCAGCCCTTTCGGGGAGCACATTGGAAACACCATATATTTT; cdr3_aa: CASSPFGEHIGNTIYF
clone_size: .; cdr3_length: 20; v_call: TRBV30; j_call: TRBJ1-1; d_call: .; cdr3_nt: TGTGCCTGGAGTGTCTCAGATTATGTACAAGACCTTTCCATGAACACTGAAGCTTTCTTT; cdr3_aa: CAWSVSDYVQDLSMNTEAFF
clone_size: .; cdr3_length: 13; v_call: TRBV5-6; j_call: TRBJ1-5; d_call: .; cdr3_nt: TGTGCCAGCAGCTTTGGTAGAGGTCAGCCCCAGCATTTT; cdr3_aa: CASSFGRGQPQHF
clone_size: .; cdr3_length: 14; v_call: TRBV27; j_call: TRBJ1-5; d_call: TRBD1; cdr3_nt: TGTGCCAGCAGCCCTAACAGGGGAGGACAGCCCCAGCATTTT; cdr3_aa: CASSPNRGGQPQHF
clone_size: few; cdr3_length: 14; v_call: TRBV7-9; j_call: TRBJ2-5; d_call: .; cdr3_nt: TGTGCCAGCAGCTCGGGACATCCCCGAGAGACCCAGTACTTC; cdr3_aa: CASSSGHPRETQYF
clone_size: .; cdr3_length: 17; v_call: TRBV29-1; j_call: TRBJ1-1; d_call: .; cdr3_nt: TGCAGCGTTGAATTATATCCAGGGTTCGGGGGCGAGGCTGAAGCTTTCTTT; cdr3_aa: CSVELYPGFGGEAEAFF
clone_size: once; cdr3_length: 14; v_call: TRBV5-6; j_call: TRBJ2-7; d_call: .; cdr3_nt: TGTGCCAGCAGCTCAGGGCTCGGAGGCTACGAGCAGTACTTC; cdr3_aa: CASSSGLGGYEQYF
clone_size: few; cdr3_length: 14; v_call: TRBV15; j_call: TRBJ2-5; d_call: TRBD2; cdr3_nt: TGTGCCACCTTGGCGACTAGCGGGGAAGGGACCCAGTACTTC; cdr3_aa: CATLATSGEGTQYF
clone_size: .; cdr3_length: 11; v_call: TRBV29-1; j_call: TRBJ1-1; d_call: TRBD1; cdr3_nt: TGCAGCGTTGATCCAGGGGGCAGGGCTTTCTTT; cdr3_aa: CSVDPGGRAFF
clone_size: once; cdr3_length: 19; v_call: TRBV27; j_call: TRBJ2-6; d_call: .; cdr3_nt: TGTGCCAGCAGTTTATATGGGCAGGGCCTTAACTCTGGGGCCAACGTCCTGACTTTC; cdr3_aa: CASSLYGQGLNSGANVLTF
clone_size: .; cdr3_length: 15; v_call: TRBV13; j_call: TRBJ2-1; d_call: TRBD2; cdr3_nt: TGTGCCAGCAGCTGGGGACTAAGCCCCTACAATGAGCAGTTCTTC; cdr3_aa: CASSWGLSPYNEQFF
clone_size: .; cdr3_length: 13; v_call: TRBV28; j_call: TRBJ1-5; d_call: .; cdr3_nt: TGTGCCAGCAGTTTGGAGGGGGTCCAGCCCCAGCATTTT; cdr3_aa: CASSLEGVQPQHF